Following are 16 T cell receptor beta chains from one sample sequenced in a study of CD8 T cells in ankylosing spondylitis. MiXCR was run by TCRdb on the 5' RACE reads, yielding one entry per CDR3 protein. The sample includes 50,000 to 70,000 distinct CDR3 sequences, 6.2% of them seen just once. The sequenced material came from synovial fluid, either unsorted or a sorted T cell fraction (not recorded which). The receptors here all came from a male donor with ankylosing spondylitis.

This clonotype was detected ten times or more. The chain employs TRBV18 and TRBJ2-6; 7 bases are a match to TRBD1. After removal of 1 base from V and 4 bases from J, the junction contained 4 bases not matched to a gene. The germline V gene has CDR1 KGHSH and CDR2 LQKENI. This CDR3 has 16 amino acids. The CDR3 loop is CASSPQGAAGANVLTF. CDR3 bases: TGTGCCAGCTCACCACAGGGGGCTGCAGGGGCCAACGTCCTGACTTTC. The full variable domain, completed using reference TRBV18 and TRBJ2-6, is NAGVMQNPRHLVRRRGQEARLRCSPMKGHSHVYWYRQLPEEGLKFMVYLQKENIIDESGMPKERFSAEFPKEGPSILRIQQVVRGDSAAYFCASSPQGAAGANVLTFGAGSRLTVL.

This clonotype was detected many times. The chain recombines TRBV2 with TRBJ2-7, with D perhaps TRBD1 (6 bases). CDR1 is SNHLY and CDR2 is FYNNEI in the germline V gene. This CDR3 comprises 14 residues. V was clipped by 6 bases and J by 0 bases, with 12 bases between them. CDR3 in amino acids: CASRGTSSSYEQYF. CDR3 DNA: TGTGCCAGCAGAGGGACATCCAGCTCCTACGAGCAGTACTTC.

In its sample, this clonotype was seen many times. This chain joins TRBV10-3 and TRBJ2-7, with TRBD2 as a possible D gene (6 bases). The V end lost 11 bases, the J end lost 6 bases, and 23 bases lay between the germline ends. Germline values: CDR1 ENHRY, CDR2 SYGVKD. The CDR3 has 14 residues. The CDR3 spells CAAAERTTRTEQYF. The CDR3 DNA sequence: TGTGCCGCCGCGGAGAGGACTACCCGGACCGAGCAGTACTTC.

This clonotype appeared many times. The chain carries TRBV20-1 and TRBJ2-1; perhaps TRBD1 as D (5 bases). Germline V gene data show CDR1 as DFQATT and CDR2 as SNEGSKA (reference sequence). CDR3 size: 12 residues. V lost 3 bases to trimming and J lost 10 bases, with 13 bases between them. CDR3 nucleotide sequence: TGCAGTGCTAGGTCAGGGTGGGTCGAGCAGTTCTTC. Protein: CSARSGWVEQFF.

This clonotype was counted ten times or more. The chain employs TRBV7-2 and TRBJ2-1; maybe TRBD2 (6 bases). Germline lookup yields CDR1 SGHTA and CDR2 FQGNSA. V lost 2 bases to trimming and J lost 11 bases, with 10 bases between them. This CDR3 is 12 amino acids long. CDR3 coding DNA: TGTGCCAGCAGCTTATCCGGGAGTCAGCAGTTCTTC. As protein: CASSLSGSQQFF.

This clonotype was recorded many times. The J gene is TRBJ2-1, the V gene TRBV4-1; 8 nucleotides agree with TRBD2. The trim removed 0 bases at V and 10 bases at J, leaving 14 bases unmatched. The CDR3 extends over 17 amino acids. Germline V lookup: CDR1 MGHRA, CDR2 YSYEKL. The chain's CDR3 is CASSQDIGSGSIREQFF. CDR3 in DNA: TGCGCCAGCAGCCAAGATATAGGGAGCGGGAGTATAAGGGAGCAGTTCTTC.

This clonotype was seen once. Written as DNA, the CDR3 is TGTGCCAGCAGTGAAGGTTCACGTGGGATCCAGCCCCAGCATTTT. It encodes CASSEGSRGIQPQHF. This rearrangement joins TRBV2 to TRBJ1-5; D remains unclear. The V gene lost 1 base and the J gene lost 7 bases, with 14 bases spanning the gap. Germline lookup yields CDR1 SNHLY and CDR2 FYNNEI. The CDR3 loop spans 15 amino acids. The complete variable domain, with remaining parts taken from reference TRBV2 and TRBJ1-5, reads EPEVTQTPSHQVTQMGQEVILRCVPISNHLYFYWYRQILGQKVEFLVSFYNNEISEKSEIFDDQFSVERPDGSNFTLKIRSTKLEDSAMYFCASSEGSRGIQPQHFGDGTRLSIL.

This clonotype showed up many times. The rearrangement uses TRBV12-3 or TRBV12-4 and TRBJ2-5, with 7 bases fitting TRBD1. The V segment lost 3 bases and the J segment 1 base; nucleotides outside the gene matches: 8. The CDR3 sequence is 16 residues long. This CDR3 is CASSFEGTATQETQYF. Here the CDR3 DNA reads TGTGCCAGCAGTTTTGAAGGGACAGCCACCCAAGAGACCCAGTACTTC.

This clonotype showed up just a few times. The chain employs TRBV21-1 and TRBJ2-2; the table's D gene call, TRBD2, was not cross checked with the DNA. TRBV21-1 is labeled a pseudogene. The CDR3 covers 16 residues. CDR3 nucleotides: TGTGCCAGCAGCAAGGGCGGGAGGGCCGACACCGGGGAGCTGTTTTTT. Its translation is CASSKGGRADTGELFF.

The chain carries TRBV30 and TRBJ1-1, with D tentatively TRBD1 (5 bases). This CDR3 is 14 amino acids long. V was clipped by 4 bases and J by 4 bases, with 16 bases between them. Germline lookup yields CDR1 GTSNPN and CDR2 SVGIG (reference sequence). This CDR3 reads CAWKRGVGFTEAFF. CDR3 nucleotides: TGTGCCTGGAAAAGAGGGGTAGGCTTCACTGAAGCTTTCTTT.

This clonotype has just a few counts. The gene calls are TRBV6-1 and TRBJ2-7; 10 bases fit TRBD2. The junction had 4 bases not matched to a gene; V was cut back by 9 bases and J by 2 bases. This CDR3 has 13 amino acids. Germline CDR1 reads MNHNS; CDR2 reads SASEGT. Here the CDR3 DNA reads TGTGCCAGTGGTAGCGGGAGGACCTACGAGCAGTACTTC. The encoded protein is CASGSGRTYEQYF.

In its sample, this clonotype was seen a few times. The rearrangement joins TRBV28 to TRBJ1-5, with 11 bases lining up with TRBD1. This CDR3 has 15 residues. Germline V gives CDR1 MDHEN, CDR2 SYDVKM. The trim removed 2 bases at V and 6 bases at J, leaving 3 bases unmatched. The CDR3 DNA reads as TGTGCCAGCAGTTTAGGACAGGGGGCTTTTCAGCCCCAGCATTTT. It encodes CASSLGQGAFQPQHF.

This clonotype was observed a handful of times. This sequence joins TRBV2 and TRBJ2-7, with 13 bases identical to TRBD2. The CDR3 loop spans 18 amino acids. Germline loops: CDR1 SNHLY, CDR2 FYNNEI. Here the CDR3 reads CTCSPARITSGRGYEQYF. The CDR3 DNA reads as TGTACCTGCAGCCCTGCCCGAATTACTAGCGGGAGGGGATACGAGCAGTACTTC.

This clonotype has just a few counts. V is TRBV6-2 or TRBV6-3 and J is TRBJ2-7; a possible D gene is TRBD2 (6 bases). This CDR3 is 14 amino acids long. Trimming removed 2 bases from V and 5 bases from J, with 13 bases in between. CDR1 is MNHEY, CDR2 SVGEGT, per germline. The CDR3 DNA sequence: TGTGCCAGCAGTTACGGCGGGAATTCAGACGAGCAGTACTTC. Protein sequence: CASSYGGNSDEQYF.

In its sample, this clonotype was seen many times. This chain connects TRBV28 to TRBJ2-7; perhaps TRBD1 as D (5 bases). With 7 bases removed from V and 0 bases from J, the gap between germline ends came to 10 bases. This CDR3 contains 13 residues. In germline, CDR1 is MDHEN, CDR2 SYDVKM. Written as DNA, the CDR3 is TGTGCCAGCAAGGGGCATGGCTCCTACGAGCAGTACTTC. Translated, it gives CASKGHGSYEQYF.

This clonotype was seen a handful of times. DNA for the CDR3: TGCAGTGCTAGTACAGGGATGTACCACAATGAGCAGTTCTTC. This codes for CSASTGMYHNEQFF. J is TRBJ2-1 and V is TRBV20-1; D may be TRBD1 (6 bases). With 3 bases removed from V and 5 bases from J, the gap between germline ends came to 14 bases. The CDR3 has 14 amino acids. Germline lookup yields CDR1 DFQATT and CDR2 SNEGSKA (reference sequence).